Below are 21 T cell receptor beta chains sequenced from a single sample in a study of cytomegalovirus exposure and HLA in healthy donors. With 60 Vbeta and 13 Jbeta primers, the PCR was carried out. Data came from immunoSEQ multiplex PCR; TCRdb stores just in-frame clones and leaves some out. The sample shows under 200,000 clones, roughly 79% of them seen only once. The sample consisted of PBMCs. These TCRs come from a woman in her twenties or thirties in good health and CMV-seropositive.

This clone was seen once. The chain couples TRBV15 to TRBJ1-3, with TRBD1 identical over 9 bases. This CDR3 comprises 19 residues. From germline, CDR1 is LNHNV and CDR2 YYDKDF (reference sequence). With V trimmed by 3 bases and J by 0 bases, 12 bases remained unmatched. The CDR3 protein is CATSSRDRDEGNSGNTIYF. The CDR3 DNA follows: TGTGCCACCAGCAGCAGGGACAGGGATGAGGGTAACTCTGGAAACACCATATATTTT.

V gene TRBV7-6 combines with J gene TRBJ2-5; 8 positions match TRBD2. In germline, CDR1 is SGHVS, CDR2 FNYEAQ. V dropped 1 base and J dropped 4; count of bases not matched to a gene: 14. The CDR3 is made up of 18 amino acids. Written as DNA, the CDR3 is TGTGCCAGCAGCTTAGACTTTGGGAAAAGCGGGAGTCGAGAGACCCAGTACTTC. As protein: CASSLDFGKSGSRETQYF.

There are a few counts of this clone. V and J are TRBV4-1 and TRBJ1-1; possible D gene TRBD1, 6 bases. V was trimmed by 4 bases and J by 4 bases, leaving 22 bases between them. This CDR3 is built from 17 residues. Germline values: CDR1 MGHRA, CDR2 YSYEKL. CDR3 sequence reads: CASSPGDRRRSGTEAFF. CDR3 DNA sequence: TGCGCCAGCAGCCCAGGGGACCGTCGCAGATCGGGCACTGAAGCTTTCTTT.

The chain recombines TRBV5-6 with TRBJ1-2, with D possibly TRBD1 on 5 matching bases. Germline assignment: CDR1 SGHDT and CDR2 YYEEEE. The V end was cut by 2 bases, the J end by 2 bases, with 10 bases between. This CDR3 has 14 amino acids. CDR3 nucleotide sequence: TGTGCCAGCAGCTTAGGGCCAGGGAACTATGGCTACACCTTC. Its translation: CASSLGPGNYGYTF.

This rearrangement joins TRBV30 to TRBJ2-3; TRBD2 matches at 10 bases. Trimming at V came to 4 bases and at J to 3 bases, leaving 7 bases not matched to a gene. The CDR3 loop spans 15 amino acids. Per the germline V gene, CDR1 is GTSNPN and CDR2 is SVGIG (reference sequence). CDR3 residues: CAWTRAGGPTDTQYF. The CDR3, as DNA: TGTGCCTGGACAAGAGCGGGGGGGCCGACAGATACGCAGTATTTT.

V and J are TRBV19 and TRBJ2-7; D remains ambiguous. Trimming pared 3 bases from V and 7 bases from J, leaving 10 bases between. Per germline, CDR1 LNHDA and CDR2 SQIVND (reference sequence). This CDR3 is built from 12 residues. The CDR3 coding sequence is TGTGCCAGTAGTATGAGGTTTGGTGAGCAGTACTTC. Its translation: CASSMRFGEQYF. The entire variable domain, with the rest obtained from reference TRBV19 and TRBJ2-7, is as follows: DGGITQSPKYLFRKEGQNVTLSCEQNLNHDAMYWYRQDPGQGLRLIYYSQIVNDFQKGDIAEGYSVSREKKESFPLTVTSAQKNPTAFYLCASSMRFGEQYFGPGTRLTVT.

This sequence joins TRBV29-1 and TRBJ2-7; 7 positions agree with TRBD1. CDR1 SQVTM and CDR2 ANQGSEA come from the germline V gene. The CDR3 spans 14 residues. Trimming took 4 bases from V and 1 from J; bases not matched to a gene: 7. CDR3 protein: CSVVWQGESYEQYF. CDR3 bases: TGCAGCGTTGTCTGGCAGGGGGAGTCCTACGAGCAGTACTTC.

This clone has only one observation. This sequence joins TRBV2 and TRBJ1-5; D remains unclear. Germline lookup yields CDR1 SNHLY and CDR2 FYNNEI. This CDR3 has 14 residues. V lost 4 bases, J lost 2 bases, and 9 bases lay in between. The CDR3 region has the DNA TGTGCCAGCAGTGTCGGGCGGGGCAATCAGCCCCAGCATTTT. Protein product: CASSVGRGNQPQHF.

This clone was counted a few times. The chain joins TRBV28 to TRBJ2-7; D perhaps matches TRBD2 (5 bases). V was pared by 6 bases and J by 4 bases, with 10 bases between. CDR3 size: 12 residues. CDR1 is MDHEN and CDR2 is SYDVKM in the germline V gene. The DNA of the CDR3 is TGTGCCAGCAGCAGAATAGCGTACGAGCAGTACTTC. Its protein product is CASSRIAYEQYF.

The CDR3 loop reads CASSRDRGSYEQYF. CDR3 sequence (DNA): TGTGCCAGCTCGCGGGACAGGGGATCCTACGAGCAGTACTTC. The rearrangement joins TRBV18 to TRBJ2-7; 10 bases fit TRBD1. CDR3 length equals 14 residues. The trim removed 6 bases at V and 1 base at J, leaving 3 bases unmatched. Germline CDR1 KGHSH, CDR2 LQKENI.

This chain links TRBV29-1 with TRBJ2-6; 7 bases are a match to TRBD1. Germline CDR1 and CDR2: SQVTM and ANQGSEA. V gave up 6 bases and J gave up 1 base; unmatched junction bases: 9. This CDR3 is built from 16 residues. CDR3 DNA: TGCAGCGTGAGAGGACAGGAAAATTCTGGGGCCAACGTCCTGACTTTC. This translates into CSVRGQENSGANVLTF.

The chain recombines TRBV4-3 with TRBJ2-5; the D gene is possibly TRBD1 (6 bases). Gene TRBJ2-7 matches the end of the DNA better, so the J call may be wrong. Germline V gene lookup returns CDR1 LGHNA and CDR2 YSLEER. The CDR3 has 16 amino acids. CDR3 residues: CASSQDWGDRPHEQYF. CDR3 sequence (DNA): TGCGCCAGCAGCCAAGATTGGGGAGACAGGCCCCACGAGCAGTACTTC.

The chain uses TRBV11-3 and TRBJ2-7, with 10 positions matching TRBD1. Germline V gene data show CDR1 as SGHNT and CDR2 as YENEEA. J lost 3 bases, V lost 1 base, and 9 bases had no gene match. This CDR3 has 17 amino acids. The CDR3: CASSLGIPGQGHYEQYF. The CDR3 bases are TGTGCCAGCAGCTTAGGCATACCGGGACAGGGGCACTACGAGCAGTACTTC.

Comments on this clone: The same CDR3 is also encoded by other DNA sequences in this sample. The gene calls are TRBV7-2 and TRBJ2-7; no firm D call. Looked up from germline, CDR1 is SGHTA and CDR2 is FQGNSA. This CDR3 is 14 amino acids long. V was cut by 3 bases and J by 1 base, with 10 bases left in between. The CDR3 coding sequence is TGTGCCAGCAGCTTCAGGATCTCGTCCTACGAGCAGTACTTC. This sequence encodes CASSFRISSYEQYF.

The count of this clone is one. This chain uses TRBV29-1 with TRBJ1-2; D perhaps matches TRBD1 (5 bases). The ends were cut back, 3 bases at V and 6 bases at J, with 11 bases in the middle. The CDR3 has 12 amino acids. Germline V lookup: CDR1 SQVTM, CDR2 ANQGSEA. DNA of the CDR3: TGCAGCGTTGACCGGGGGGGGAATGGCTACACCTTC. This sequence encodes CSVDRGGNGYTF.

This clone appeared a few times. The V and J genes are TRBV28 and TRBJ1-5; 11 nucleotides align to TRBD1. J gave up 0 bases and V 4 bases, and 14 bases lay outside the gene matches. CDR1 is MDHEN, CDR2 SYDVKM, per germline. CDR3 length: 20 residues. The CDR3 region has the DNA TGTGCCAGCAGTTCCTTGGCCGGGACAGGGGGTAAATATAGCAATCAGCCCCAGCATTTT. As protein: CASSSLAGTGGKYSNQPQHF.

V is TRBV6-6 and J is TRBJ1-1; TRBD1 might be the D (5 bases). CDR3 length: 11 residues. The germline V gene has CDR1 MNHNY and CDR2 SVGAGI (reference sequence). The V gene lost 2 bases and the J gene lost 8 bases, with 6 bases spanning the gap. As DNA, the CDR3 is TGTGCCAGCAGTTACGGGGGGGAAGCTTTCTTT. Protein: CASSYGGEAFF.

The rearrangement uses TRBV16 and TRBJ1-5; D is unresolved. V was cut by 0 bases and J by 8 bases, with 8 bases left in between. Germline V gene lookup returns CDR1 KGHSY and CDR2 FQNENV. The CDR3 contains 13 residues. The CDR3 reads CASSQSREEPQHF. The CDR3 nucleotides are TGTGCCAGCAGCCAATCTCGGGAGGAGCCCCAGCATTTT.

In DNA form, the CDR3 reads TGTGCCAGTAGTATGGACACGAACACTGAAGCTTTCTTT. It codes for CASSMDTNTEAFF. The chain couples TRBV19 to TRBJ1-1; D perhaps matches TRBD1 (5 bases). The germline CDR1 and CDR2 sequences are LNHDA and SQIVND (reference sequence). The CDR3 runs to 13 residues. V was pared by 3 bases and J by 1 base, with 6 bases between.

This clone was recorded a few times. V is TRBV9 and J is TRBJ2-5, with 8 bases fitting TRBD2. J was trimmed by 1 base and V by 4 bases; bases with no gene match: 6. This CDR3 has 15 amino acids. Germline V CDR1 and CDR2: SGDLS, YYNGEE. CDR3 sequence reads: CASSPPTSGQETQYF. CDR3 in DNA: TGTGCCAGCAGCCCCCCAACTAGCGGCCAAGAGACCCAGTACTTC.

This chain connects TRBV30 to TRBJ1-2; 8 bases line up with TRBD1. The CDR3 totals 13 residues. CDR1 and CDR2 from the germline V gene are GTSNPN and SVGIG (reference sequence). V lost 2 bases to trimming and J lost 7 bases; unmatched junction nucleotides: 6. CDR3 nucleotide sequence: TGTGCCTGGAGTTCCCAGGGGGCGCTTGGCTACACCTTC. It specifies CAWSSQGALGYTF.